This entry lists 9 T cell receptor beta chains sequenced from one sample in a study of blood T cell repertoires in COVID-19. TCRdb keeps only in-frame clones here, not all; method: immunoSEQ multiplex PCR. The sample includes 100,000 to 150,000 clones, roughly 80% of them seen just once. The specimen was peripheral blood. The receptor source for this set is a man in his 70s with acute or convalescent COVID-19.

J is TRBJ2-5 and V is TRBV29-1; tentatively, D is TRBD2 (5 bases). Trimming removed 0 bases at V and 2 bases at J, with 7 bases between. The CDR3 consists of 13 residues. CDR1 SQVTM and CDR2 ANQGSEA come from the germline V gene. CDR3 nucleotide sequence: TGCAGCGTTGAAGACAGCGGACAAGAGACCCAGTACTTC. Its translation is CSVEDSGQETQYF.

The gene calls are TRBV6-5 and TRBJ1-2; 7 bases are a match to TRBD1. In germline, CDR1 is MNHEY, CDR2 SVGAGI. V shed 6 bases and J 8 bases; nucleotides not matched to a gene: 12. The CDR3 runs to 14 residues. CDR3 loop: CASSTTGEVWGYTF. Written as DNA, the CDR3 is TGTGCCAGCAGCACCACAGGGGAAGTGTGGGGCTACACCTTC.

The chain joins TRBV19 to TRBJ1-5; the match to TRBD1 covers 8 bases. This CDR3 contains 15 residues. Germline V CDR1 and CDR2: LNHDA, SQIVND (reference sequence). With V trimmed by 6 bases and J by 1 base, 5 bases remained unmatched. CDR3 residues: CASSRTGMSNQPQHF. CDR3 nucleotide sequence: TGTGCCAGTAGCCGGACAGGGATGAGCAATCAGCCCCAGCATTTT.

The chain employs TRBV7-2 and TRBJ1-5; 7 bases line up with TRBD1. The V gene end was trimmed by 4 bases and the J gene end by 6 bases; junction bases not matched to a gene: 3. This CDR3 is 13 amino acids long. Germline V CDR1 and CDR2: SGHTA, FQGNSA. The CDR3 nucleotides are TGTGCCAGCAGCTCGGGACAGAGTCAGCCCCAGCATTTT. It yields the protein CASSSGQSQPQHF.

The chain is built from TRBV19 and TRBJ1-5; 8 bases line up with TRBD1. Unmatched junction bases numbered 8, after V lost 4 bases and J lost 0 bases. Looked up from germline, CDR1 is LNHDA and CDR2 is SQIVND (reference sequence). The CDR3 totals 17 residues. CDR3 coding DNA: TGTGCCAGTAGTAACCGGGACAGGACTTATAGCAATCAGCCCCAGCATTTT. The encoded protein is CASSNRDRTYSNQPQHF.

The chain combines TRBV5-4 with TRBJ1-5; D is undetermined. Looked up from germline, CDR1 is SGHNT and CDR2 is YYREEE (reference sequence). The CDR3 runs 15 residues. V was clipped by 3 bases and J by 0 bases, with 10 bases between them. CDR3 in DNA: TGTGCCAGCAGCTGGGGAGGGAATAGCAATCAGCCCCAGCATTTT. Protein product: CASSWGGNSNQPQHF.

V usage is TRBV7-3 and J usage is TRBJ1-3, with 10 bases that match TRBD1. This CDR3 contains 15 residues. V was clipped by 5 bases and J by 2 bases; unmatched bases: 3. From germline, CDR1 is SGHTA and CDR2 FQGTGA. CDR3 DNA sequence: TGTGCCAGCAGCGTGACAGGGGGCCCTGGAAACACCATATATTTT. Translation: CASSVTGGPGNTIYF.

V is TRBV27 and J is TRBJ2-7, with 7 nucleotides matching TRBD2. The V segment lost 5 bases and the J segment 2 bases; nucleotides outside the gene matches: 9. Germline CDR1 reads MNHEY; CDR2 reads SMNVEV (reference sequence). The CDR3 extends over 15 amino acids. The CDR3 sequence is CASSPPPGGTYEQYF. As DNA, the CDR3 is TGTGCCAGCAGTCCCCCCCCGGGGGGAACCTACGAGCAGTACTTC.

The V gene is TRBV28, the J gene TRBJ2-7, with TRBD2 as a possible D gene (6 bases). Germline V CDR1 and CDR2: MDHEN, SYDVKM. V dropped 2 bases and J dropped 5 bases, with 10 bases sitting between them. The CDR3 runs to 13 residues. Here the CDR3 DNA reads TGTGCCAGCAGTTTAAATCCGGGGGACGAGCAGTACTTC. Protein product: CASSLNPGDEQYF. Based on the CDR3 plus reference TRBV28 and TRBJ2-7, the full variable domain is DVKVTQSSRYLVKRTGEKVFLECVQDMDHENMFWYRQDPGLGLRLIYFSYDVKMKEKGDIPEGYSVSREKKERFSLILESASTNQTSMYLCASSLNPGDEQYFGPGTRLTVT.